The sequence of this T cell receptor (beta chain) was determined in a study of CD8 T cells in ankylosing spondylitis. Study-level results: Disease-associated clones were reportedly significantly overrepresented in matched ankylosing spondylitis synovial fluid. Before this, some motif variants had been reported in reactive arthritis synovial fluid and blood. Among TCR beta sequences, a motif of under ten highly homologous variants appeared characteristic of ankylosing spondylitis blood. CD8+ disease-linked clones were present at relatively low frequencies in blood.

With V trimmed by 6 bases and J by 2 bases, 12 bases remained unmatched. The CDR3 spans 17 residues. Per the germline V gene, CDR1 is MNHNS and CDR2 is SASEGT. Quantitative 5'-RACE was performed with molecular barcodes, and it yielded the TCR beta libraries. TCRdb processed the 5' RACE reads anew with MiXCR; each CDR3 protein has one entry. The repertoire has around 490,000 distinct CDR3 sequences, about 5.4% of them found once; the top ten carry under 4.5%. Ten or more counts support this clonotype. Its antigen is undetermined. The sequenced sample was blood, either unsorted or a sorted T cell fraction (not recorded which). The chain uses TRBV6-1 and TRBJ1-4; 7 bases fit TRBD1. The sequence was obtained from a male donor with ankylosing spondylitis. CDR3 DNA: TGTGCCAGCAGGAAGACCAGGGGGTCGGGCACTAATGAAAAACTGTTTTTT. Translation: CASRKTRGSGTNEKLFF.